Reported below is one T cell receptor (beta chain). No antigen is known for it. UMI-labeled TRB cDNA libraries were prepared by 5' RACE. TCRdb re-called the 5' RACE reads, yielding one record per CDR3 amino acid sequence without DNA. The sample data list around 52,000 distinct CDR3 sequences. This record belongs to a study of CXCR3-negative and CXCR3-positive naive CD8 T cells. Study in general: Every library held about 1.5 +/- 0.3 million TRB reads, and the total came to 130 million to 150 million. Study results and caveats: Whereas both naive subsets had comparably high diversity, memory CD8+ cells had much lower diversity. Naive CXCR3-negative and CXCR3-positive cells had similar TRBV-TRBJ usage; memory differed.

The CDR3 covers 16 residues. Germline-derived CDR1 and CDR2 are LNHNV and YYDKDF (reference sequence). The TCR originated in a human donor in good health. Some clones in this sample may be carry-over from other donors' samples. This chain uses TRBV15 with TRBJ1-1. The specimen was memory CD8+ T cells from blood. The CDR3 reads CATSRDLGRVNTEAFF.